This entry is about one T cell receptor beta chain. Its cognate antigen is unknown. Together with a sample-barcoded 5' primer, a J-beta primer mix was included in a second PCR lasting roughly 6 to 12 cycles. The template-switch adaptor was a 5' adaptor with 12 random nucleotides. It tagged each cDNA molecule. TCRdb processed the 5' RACE reads anew with MiXCR; each CDR3 protein has one entry. The data hold about 730,000 distinct CDR3 sequences, with 40% to 45% observed a single time. Germline V gene sequence: CDR1 MNHEY, CDR2 SVGEGT. CDR3 length: 14 amino acids. Germline trimming cut 5 bases from V and 6 bases from J; bases unmatched to any gene: 7. These data belong to a study of blood T cells in healthy people across ages. General study findings and limits: Lack of knowledge of donor CMV status possibly confounded expanded clonotype changes.

Per sample, no less than 5.5 micrograms of total RNA were extracted. The chain joins TRBV6-2 or TRBV6-3 to TRBJ2-3; 8 bases fit TRBD1. The material sequenced was blood. This TCR came from a woman aged 55 to 70 in good health. CDR3 amino acids: CASSPGGLDDTQYF. The CDR3 coding sequence is TGTGCCAGCAGTCCAGGGGGCCTAGACGATACGCAGTATTTT.